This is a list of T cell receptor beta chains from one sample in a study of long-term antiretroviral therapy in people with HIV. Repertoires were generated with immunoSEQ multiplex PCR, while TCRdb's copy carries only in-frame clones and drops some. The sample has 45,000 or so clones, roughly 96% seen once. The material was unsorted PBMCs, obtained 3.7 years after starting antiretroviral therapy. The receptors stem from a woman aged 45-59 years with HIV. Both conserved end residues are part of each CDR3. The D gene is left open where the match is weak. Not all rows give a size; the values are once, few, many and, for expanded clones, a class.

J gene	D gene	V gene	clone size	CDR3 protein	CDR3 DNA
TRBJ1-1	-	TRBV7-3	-	CASSPGQNTEAFF	TGTGCCAGCAGCCCAGGACAGAACACTGAAGCTTTCTTT
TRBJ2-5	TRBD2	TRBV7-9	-	CASSLSRGGARATETQYF	TGTGCCAGCAGCTTAAGTCGCGGGGGGGCCAGGGCCACCGAGACCCAGTACTTC
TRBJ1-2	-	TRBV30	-	CAWSDGTGGYGYTF	TGTGCCTGGAGTGATGGGACCGGGGGCTATGGCTACACCTTC
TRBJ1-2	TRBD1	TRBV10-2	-	CASSENPRTGTNYGYTF	TGCGCCAGCAGTGAGAACCCAAGGACAGGGACTAACTATGGCTACACCTTC
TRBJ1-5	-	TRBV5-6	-	CASSTGTRGNQPQHF	TGTGCCAGCAGTACAGGGACACGGGGCAATCAGCCCCAGCATTTT
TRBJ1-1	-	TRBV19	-	CASSIGSGDRPSTEAFF	TGTGCCAGTAGTATAGGGTCAGGGGACCGCCCCAGCACTGAAGCTTTCTTT
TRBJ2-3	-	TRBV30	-	CAWSDHRRGGSNTQYF	TGTGCCTGGAGCGACCACAGGAGAGGAGGGTCCAATACGCAGTATTTT
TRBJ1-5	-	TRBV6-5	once	CASSYGRGRQPQHF	TGTGCCAGCAGTTACGGGAGGGGAAGACAGCCCCAGCATTTT
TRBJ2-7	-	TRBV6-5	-	CASRLDSSYEQYF	TGTGCCAGCAGGCTGGACAGTTCCTACGAGCAGTACTTC
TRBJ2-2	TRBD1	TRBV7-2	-	CASSKQPGQIAELFF	TGTGCCAGCAGCAAACAACCGGGACAGATCGCGGAGCTGTTTTTT
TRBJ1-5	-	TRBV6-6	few	CASSYSNRAQPQHF	TGTGCCAGCAGTTACTCCAACAGGGCGCAGCCCCAGCATTTT
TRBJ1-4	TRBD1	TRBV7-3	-	CASSTQGSGEKLFF	TGTGCCAGCAGCACACAGGGGAGCGGTGAAAAACTGTTTTTT
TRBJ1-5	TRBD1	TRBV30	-	CAWDRAGNQPQHF	TGTGCCTGGGACAGGGCGGGCAATCAGCCCCAGCATTTT
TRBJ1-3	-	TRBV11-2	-	CASSPRTVSGNTIYF	TGTGCCAGCAGCCCCCGGACAGTCTCTGGAAACACCATATATTTT
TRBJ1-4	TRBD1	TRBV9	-	CASSADPRGGREKLFF	TGTGCCAGCAGCGCCGACCCCAGGGGGGGGCGCGAAAAACTGTTTTTT
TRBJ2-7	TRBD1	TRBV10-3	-	CAISRDRDYEQYF	TGTGCCATCAGCCGGGACAGAGATTACGAGCAGTACTTC
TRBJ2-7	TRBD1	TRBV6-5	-	CASSLKWDSVYEQYF	TGTGCCAGCAGCCTTAAATGGGACAGTGTCTACGAGCAGTACTTC
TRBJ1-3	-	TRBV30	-	CAWSEDGYNTIYF	TGTGCCTGGAGTGAGGACGGGTATAACACCATATATTTT
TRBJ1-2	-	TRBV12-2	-	CASPDAGASYGYTF	TGTGCAAGTCCCGACGCCGGGGCGTCTTATGGCTACACCTTC
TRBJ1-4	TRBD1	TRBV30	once	CAWRTQAGQGKLFF	TGTGCCTGGAGGACGCAGGCAGGACAGGGGAAACTGTTTTTT
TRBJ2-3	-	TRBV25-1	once	CASSASRSRDTQYF	TGTGCCAGCAGTGCTTCAAGATCGAGAGATACGCAGTATTTT
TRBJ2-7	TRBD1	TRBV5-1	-	CASRQGTYEQYF	TGCGCCAGCCGACAGGGGACCTACGAGCAGTACTTC
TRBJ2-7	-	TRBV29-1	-	CSVEVWGKGQYF	TGCAGCGTTGAAGTCTGGGGAAAGGGGCAGTACTTC
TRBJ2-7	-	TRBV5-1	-	CASSFQGEEQYF	TGCGCCAGCAGTTTCCAGGGTGAGGAGCAGTACTTC
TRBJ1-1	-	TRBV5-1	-	CASRLETGTEAFF	TGCGCCAGCAGGCTTGAGACAGGCACTGAAGCTTTCTTT
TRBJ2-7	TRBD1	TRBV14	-	CASGPHRGTLYEQYF	TGTGCCAGCGGGCCCCACAGGGGAACCCTTTACGAGCAGTACTTC
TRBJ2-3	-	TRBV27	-	CASSLAVLGSDTQYF	TGTGCCAGCAGCTTAGCCGTCTTGGGGTCAGATACGCAGTATTTT
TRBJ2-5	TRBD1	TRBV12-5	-	CASGPGGAETQYF	TGTGCTAGTGGTCCAGGGGGCGCCGAGACCCAGTACTTC
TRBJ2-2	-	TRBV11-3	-	CASSLDRGGTGELFF	TGTGCCAGCAGCTTAGACAGGGGTGGCACCGGGGAGCTGTTTTTT
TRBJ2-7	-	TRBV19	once	CASSSNRAYEQYF	TGTGCCAGTAGTAGCAACAGGGCCTACGAGCAGTACTTC
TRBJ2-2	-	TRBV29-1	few	CSVELSSWQGNTGELFF	TGCAGCGTTGAGCTCTCTTCGTGGCAGGGGAACACCGGGGAGCTGTTTTTT
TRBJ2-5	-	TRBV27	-	CASSFNRHQETQYF	TGTGCCAGCAGTTTTAACAGGCACCAAGAGACCCAGTACTTC
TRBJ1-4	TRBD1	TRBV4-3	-	CASSQGAGTGGSHEKLFF	TGCGCCAGCAGCCAAGGAGCGGGAACAGGGGGGAGTCATGAAAAACTGTTTTTT
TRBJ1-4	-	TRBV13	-	CASRQLATNEKLFF	TGTGCCAGCAGGCAGTTGGCAACTAATGAAAAACTGTTTTTT
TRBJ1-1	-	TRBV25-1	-	CASSPPLYREAFF	TGTGCCAGCAGTCCACCCCTTTACAGGGAAGCTTTCTTT
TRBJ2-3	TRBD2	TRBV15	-	CATSRYSGGGGADTQYF	TGTGCCACCAGCAGATACTCTGGCGGGGGGGGCGCAGATACGCAGTATTTT
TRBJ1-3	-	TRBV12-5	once	CASGLWSSGNTIYF	TGTGCTAGTGGTTTGTGGAGCTCTGGAAACACCATATATTTT
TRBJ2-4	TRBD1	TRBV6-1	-	CASSDRDRALNIQYF	TGTGCCAGCAGCGACCGGGACAGGGCCTTAAACATTCAGTACTTC
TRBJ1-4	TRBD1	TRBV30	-	CAFYTGVNEKLFF	TGTGCCTTTTATACAGGGGTTAATGAAAAACTGTTTTTT
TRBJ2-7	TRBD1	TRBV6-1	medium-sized	CASRTGTGPYEQYF	TGTGCCAGCAGAACCGGGACAGGGCCCTACGAGCAGTACTTC
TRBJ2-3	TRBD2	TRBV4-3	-	CASSQLRGSDTQYF	TGCGCCAGCAGCCAGCTGCGGGGGTCAGATACGCAGTATTTT
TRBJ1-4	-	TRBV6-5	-	CASSPGGTNEKLFF	TGTGCCAGCAGTCCTGGGGGCACTAATGAAAAACTGTTTTTT
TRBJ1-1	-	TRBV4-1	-	CASSQPTTGMNTEAFF	TGCGCCAGCAGCCAACCGACGACGGGCATGAACACTGAAGCTTTCTTT
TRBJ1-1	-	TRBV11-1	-	CASSLDRNTEAFF	TGTGCCAGCAGCTTGGACAGGAACACTGAAGCTTTCTTT
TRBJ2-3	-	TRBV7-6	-	CASSLQGGGGTDTQYF	TGTGCCAGCAGCTTACAGGGGGGGGGTGGCACAGATACGCAGTATTTT
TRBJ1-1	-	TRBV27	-	CASRPLGGLRDTEAFF	TGTGCCAGCAGACCACTGGGGGGCCTTAGGGACACTGAAGCTTTCTTT
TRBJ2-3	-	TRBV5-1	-	CASSSSHRETDTQYF	TGCGCCAGCAGCTCTTCGCACAGGGAGACAGATACGCAGTATTTT
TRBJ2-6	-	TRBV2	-	CASSGDTYSGANVLTF	TGTGCCAGCAGTGGGGACACCTACTCTGGGGCCAACGTCCTGACTTTC
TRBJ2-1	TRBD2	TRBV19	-	CASSIGGLAGEQFF	TGTGCCAGTAGTATAGGGGGACTAGCGGGGGAGCAGTTCTTC
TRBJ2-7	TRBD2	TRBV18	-	CASSPAGGPYEQYF	TGTGCCAGCTCACCAGCGGGGGGCCCCTACGAGCAGTACTTC
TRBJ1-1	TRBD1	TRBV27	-	CASSLDRGAMNTEAFF	TGTGCCAGCAGTTTAGACAGGGGGGCCATGAACACTGAAGCTTTCTTT
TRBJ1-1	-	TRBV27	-	CASSLSGRWGTEAFF	TGTGCCAGCAGTTTATCGGGCCGGTGGGGCACTGAAGCTTTCTTT
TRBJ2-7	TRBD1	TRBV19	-	CASSPVWGQAALYEQYF	TGTGCCAGTAGCCCCGTCTGGGGACAGGCGGCACTATACGAGCAGTACTTC
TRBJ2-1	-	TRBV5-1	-	CASSLAVYLSLSEQFF	TGCGCCAGCAGCTTGGCCGTATACTTATCTCTCTCTGAGCAGTTCTTC
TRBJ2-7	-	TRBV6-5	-	CASSEVRYEQYF	TGTGCCAGCAGTGAAGTAAGGTACGAGCAGTACTTC
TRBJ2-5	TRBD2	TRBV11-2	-	CASSFESAGGIETQYF	TGTGCCAGCAGCTTCGAATCGGCCGGGGGGATCGAGACCCAGTACTTC
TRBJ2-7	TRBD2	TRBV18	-	CASSPGSGGSYEQYF	TGTGCCAGCTCACCAGGTAGCGGGGGATCCTACGAGCAGTACTTC
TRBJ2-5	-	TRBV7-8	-	CASSLWDIRGETQYF	TGTGCCAGCAGCCTATGGGACATAAGAGGGGAGACCCAGTACTTC
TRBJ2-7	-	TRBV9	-	CASSVGGGNYEQYF	TGTGCCAGCAGCGTAGGGGGCGGAAACTACGAGCAGTACTTC
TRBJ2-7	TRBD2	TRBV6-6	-	CAVRSGGNEQYF	TGTGCCGTTAGGTCGGGGGGGAATGAGCAGTACTTC